The rows below give T cell receptor beta chains drawn from one sample of a study of identical twins. From the 5' RACE reads, TCRdb called clonotypes with MiXCR, one entry per CDR3 protein. The profile shows 1.5 million to 2 million distinct CDR3 sequences, about 32% of them singletons. The sample taken for sequencing was cord blood. The receptors stem from a newborn girl in good health. CDR3s include the opening cysteine and the closing phenylalanine or tryptophan. Each record gives: V gene, D gene, clone size, J gene, CDR3 DNA, CDR3 protein. The D gene is left open where the match is weak. The size entry is marked missing in some rows and otherwise reads once, few, many or a size class.

TRBV29-1	TRBD1	many	TRBJ2-3	TGCAGCGTTAAGACGGGACAGGGGGCCACAGATACGCAGTATTTT	CSVKTGQGATDTQYF
TRBV4-1	TRBD2	NA	TRBJ2-2	TGCGCCAGCAGCCAAGTAGCGGGGGGCATCCCGAACACCGGGGAGCTGTTTTTT	CASSQVAGGIPNTGELFF
TRBV28	NA	NA	TRBJ1-2	TGTGCCAGCAGTTTGGGAGAAGGATGGGACGCTAGGGCTAACTATGGCTACACCTTC	CASSLGEGWDARANYGYTF
TRBV11-2	TRBD1	NA	TRBJ1-2	TGTGCCAGCAGCTTAGGGATCTCGGGACAGGGGGCCTACTATGGCTACACCTTC	CASSLGISGQGAYYGYTF
TRBV2	NA	NA	TRBJ2-1	TGTGCCAGCAGTGCGACGGGGAGCTCCTACAATGAGCAGTTCTTC	CASSATGSSYNEQFF
TRBV24-1	TRBD1	few	TRBJ2-3	TGTGCCACCAGTGATTCGGACGGAGCAGGGGGTACGCAGTATTTT	CATSDSDGAGGTQYF
TRBV14	NA	many	TRBJ2-7	TGTGCCAGCAGCCAAGATTGGCGTGGCGAGCAGTACTTC	CASSQDWRGEQYF
TRBV3-1	NA	many	TRBJ2-4	TGTGCCAGCAGCCCTGTAGGGGTCCAAAACATTCAGTACTTC	CASSPVGVQNIQYF
TRBV7-8	TRBD2	few	TRBJ2-1	TGTGCCAGCAGCTTCGTTCGACTAGCGGGAACAAATGAGCAGTTCTTC	CASSFVRLAGTNEQFF
TRBV3-1	TRBD1	few	TRBJ1-2	TGTGCCAGCAGCCGGGACAGGGGCCACGGCCTCTATGGCTACACCTTC	CASSRDRGHGLYGYTF
TRBV13	TRBD2	NA	TRBJ2-7	TGTGCCAGCAGCACGCCGGGACTAGCGGGAGGGAATGAGCAGTACTTC	CASSTPGLAGGNEQYF
TRBV4-1	TRBD2	NA	TRBJ2-3	TGCGCCAGCAGCCAACCGACTAGCGGGAGCACAGATACGCAGTATTTT	CASSQPTSGSTDTQYF
TRBV20-1	TRBD2	few	TRBJ2-3	TGCAGTGCTAGCCGGGGGGTCCCCACAGATACGCAGTATTTT	CSASRGVPTDTQYF
TRBV29-1	NA	few	TRBJ1-2	TGCAGCGTTGAAGTGGTGGGCTACACCTTC	CSVEVVGYTF
TRBV15	NA	NA	TRBJ1-5	TGTGCCACCAGCAGAGGGGTAGGGGCAGTGATTAATCAGCCCCAGCATTTT	CATSRGVGAVINQPQHF
TRBV20-1	NA	NA	TRBJ1-2	TGCAGTCCTCCTAAACAGGGTACCTATGGCTACACCTTC	CSPPKQGTYGYTF
TRBV28	NA	NA	TRBJ2-1	TGTGCCAGCAGTTTCACGCAGAGGGGACCTAAAACGAGCTCCTACAATGAGCAGTTCTTC	CASSFTQRGPKTSSYNEQFF
TRBV28	NA	few	TRBJ1-2	TGTGCCAGCAGTTTTTTCGGGGGCGGGCTACGTTATGGCTACACCTTC	CASSFFGGGLRYGYTF
TRBV5-1	NA	NA	TRBJ2-7	TGCGCCAGCGGGCGCCACTTGGGTGGCGGTAACGAGCAGTACTTC	CASGRHLGGGNEQYF
TRBV20-1	TRBD2	few	TRBJ2-3	TGCAGTGCGAACTCCCTAGCGGAGAGTCGCACAGATACGCAGTATTTT	CSANSLAESRTDTQYF
TRBV18	TRBD1	NA	TRBJ1-6	TGTGCCAGCTCCCAGGACAGGGCACCCCTCCACTTT	CASSQDRAPLHF
TRBV9	TRBD2	few	TRBJ2-3	TGTGCCAGCAGCGTCCGTAGCGGGATTAGCACAGATACGCAGTATTTT	CASSVRSGISTDTQYF
TRBV2	NA	few	TRBJ2-3	TGTGCCAGCAGTGAATGGTCAGCTAGCACAGATACGCAGTATTTT	CASSEWSASTDTQYF
TRBV6-1	NA	many	TRBJ1-2	TGTGCCAGCAGTGAGGGGGGTCCTAACTATGGCTACACCTTC	CASSEGGPNYGYTF
TRBV7-9	NA	many	TRBJ1-5	TGTGCCAGCAGTTTAGGGTACAATCAGCCCCAGCATTTT	CASSLGYNQPQHF
TRBV5-1	NA	few	TRBJ2-2	TGCGCCAGCAGCTTGGAGACCGCCGGGGAGCTGTTTTTT	CASSLETAGELFF
TRBV13	TRBD2	NA	TRBJ2-4	TGTGCCAGCAGCGTTAACGGACTAGCGGGGCCTTTAGCCAAAAACATTCAGTACTTC	CASSVNGLAGPLAKNIQYF
TRBV4-1	NA	few	TRBJ2-4	TGCGCCAGCAGCCAAGAGGGCTTTGGCGGACCTTTACTACTAGCCAAAAACATTCAGTACTTC	CASSQEGFGGPLLLAKNIQYF
TRBV5-1	NA	NA	TRBJ2-1	TGCGCCAGCAGCTTGGCGATCCGGGCCTCCTACAATGAGCAGTTCTTC	CASSLAIRASYNEQFF
TRBV12-3/TRBV12-4	TRBD1	many	TRBJ2-7	TGTGCCAGCAGTATGACAGGGTACGAGCAGTACTTC	CASSMTGYEQYF
TRBV7-9	NA	NA	TRBJ2-7	TGTGCCAGCAGCTTTTTCCCTGTAGACCACGAGCAGTACTTC	CASSFFPVDHEQYF
TRBV4-2	NA	many	TRBJ2-1	TGTGCCAGCAGCCAATCCGTTCCAGGGGCCAATGAGCAGTTCTTC	CASSQSVPGANEQFF
TRBV3-1	TRBD2	few	TRBJ2-7	TGTGCCAGCAGCCGACGACTAGCGGGAGCAGGCTACGAGCAGTACTTC	CASSRRLAGAGYEQYF
TRBV20-1	TRBD2	once	TRBJ2-1	TGCAGTGCTAGAGATGGCGGGAGATTGAATGAGCAGTTCTTC	CSARDGGRLNEQFF
TRBV6-5	NA	NA	TRBJ2-2	TGTGCCAGCAGCCTCGGGACGTTGGACACCGGGGAGCTGTTTTTT	CASSLGTLDTGELFF
TRBV5-1	NA	NA	TRBJ2-3	TGCGCCAGCAGCTTCAACCTAGGCTTAGGCACAGATACGCAGTATTTT	CASSFNLGLGTDTQYF
TRBV2	TRBD2	NA	TRBJ2-7	TGTGCCAGCAGTGAACCAGGGAGGGCCTTCCACGAGCAGTACTTC	CASSEPGRAFHEQYF
TRBV6-5	TRBD2	few	TRBJ2-4	TGTGCCAGCAGTAACCCGGGAGGCACAAACATTCAGTACTTC	CASSNPGGTNIQYF
TRBV7-2	NA	many	TRBJ2-3	TGTGCCAGCAGCTTAGGCGGGAAAGATACGCAGTATTTT	CASSLGGKDTQYF
TRBV6-5	TRBD2	many	TRBJ2-7	TGTGCCAGCAGGCCTCTTACTAGCGGGAGATCCTACGAGCAGTACTTC	CASRPLTSGRSYEQYF
TRBV5-1	NA	NA	TRBJ1-2	TGCGCCAGCAGCGACAGGCTTTACTATGGCTACACCTTC	CASSDRLYYGYTF
TRBV20-1	NA	few	TRBJ2-7	TGCAGTGCTAGACGGGACTCCGGACCCTACGAGCAGTACTTC	CSARRDSGPYEQYF
TRBV7-2	NA	NA	TRBJ2-5	TGTGCCAGCAGCTTAGTAGGAGGGGGCAGAGAGACCCAGTACTTC	CASSLVGGGRETQYF
TRBV7-2	TRBD2	NA	TRBJ2-4	TGTGCCAGCAGCTCAACCTTTCCTAGCGGGAGCCTTGAGACCCGGTACTTC	CASSSTFPSGSLETRYF
TRBV5-1	TRBD2	few	TRBJ2-7	TGCGCCAGCAGCTTCTTGACTAGCGACTACGAGCAGTACTTC	CASSFLTSDYEQYF
TRBV20-1	TRBD1	NA	TRBJ2-1	TGCAGTGCTAGAGGTTATGGGACAGGGTTGAGTGAGCAGTTCTTC	CSARGYGTGLSEQFF